The 21 T cell receptor beta chains reported below all come from one sample, sequenced in a study of shared clonotypes between healthy human individuals. The repertoire was sequenced with immunoSEQ multiplex PCR; TCRdb's copy has only in-frame clones and lacks some. The sample consists of hundreds of thousands of clones, 90% to 97% of them appearing once. The specimen sequenced was memory CD8+ T cells sorted from blood. Subset given: CD45RO+ cells pooled with CCR7-negative TemRA cells. The receptors originated from a man aged 30-40 years in good health.

The V call is TRBV27, the J call TRBJ1-2; no reliable D call. Trimming removed 7 bases from V and 5 bases from J, with 8 bases in between. This CDR3 is built from 11 residues. Germline CDR1 MNHEY, CDR2 SMNVEV (reference sequence). The CDR3 loop is CASTSGYGYTF. DNA for the CDR3: TGTGCCAGCACCAGTGGGTATGGCTACACCTTC.

This clone appeared a few times. The chain links TRBV19 to TRBJ1-5; D is possibly TRBD1 (6 bases). The V end was cut by 4 bases, the J end by 2 bases, with 6 bases between. The CDR3 consists of 13 residues. CDR1 and CDR2 (germline): LNHDA, SQIVND (reference sequence). The CDR3 DNA sequence: TGTGCCAGTAGTAGACAGGGCAATCAGCCCCAGCATTTT. Its protein product is CASSRQGNQPQHF. Filled out from reference TRBV19 and TRBJ1-5, the complete variable domain reads DGGITQSPKYLFRKEGQNVTLSCEQNLNHDAMYWYRQDPGQGLRLIYYSQIVNDFQKGDIAEGYSVSREKKESFPLTVTSAQKNPTAFYLCASSRQGNQPQHFGDGTRLSIL.

The chain uses TRBV11-2 and TRBJ2-1; 7 positions agree with TRBD1. V gave up 5 bases and J gave up 0 bases; unmatched junction bases: 7. The CDR3 is 16 residues long. Per germline, CDR1 SGHAT and CDR2 FQNNGV. CDR3 amino acids: CASSQTTGTSYNEQFF. CDR3 nucleotide sequence: TGTGCCAGCAGCCAGACGACAGGGACCTCCTACAATGAGCAGTTCTTC.

The rearrangement links TRBV10-2 to TRBJ2-3, with D tentatively TRBD2 (5 bases). V lost 2 bases and J 4 bases, leaving 10 bases between the germline ends. The CDR3 consists of 14 residues. Looked up from germline, CDR1 is WSHSY and CDR2 is SAAADI. The CDR3 spells CASSETLASDTQYF. The DNA of the CDR3 is TGCGCCAGCAGTGAGACTCTAGCTTCAGATACGCAGTATTTT.

CDR3 protein: CASSRGRTTRTDTQYF. The CDR3 bases are TGTGCCAGCAGCCGGGGACGCACCACCCGAACAGATACGCAGTATTTT. The rearrangement joins TRBV7-2 to TRBJ2-3, with D tentatively TRBD1 or TRBD2 (5 bases each). Deletions cut 5 bases from V and 3 bases from J, with 18 bases between. Germline-derived CDR1 and CDR2 are SGHTA and FQGNSA. The CDR3 has 16 residues. The variable domain in full, completed from reference TRBV7-2 and TRBJ2-3, reads GAGVSQSPSNKVTEKGKDVELRCDPISGHTALYWYRQSLGQGLEFLIYFQGNSAPDKSGLPSDRFSAERTGGSVSTLTIQRTQQEDSAVYLCASSRGRTTRTDTQYFGPGTRLTVL.

CDR3 coding DNA: TGTGCCAGCAGTGAACAACTAGAAGAGACCCAGTACTTC. It translates to CASSEQLEETQYF. This sequence joins TRBV2 and TRBJ2-5; possible D gene TRBD2, 5 bases. Germline values: CDR1 SNHLY, CDR2 FYNNEI. The CDR3 sequence is 13 residues long. V was shortened by 2 bases and J by 3 bases, with 7 bases between the two germline ends.

This chain connects TRBV4-1 to TRBJ2-1; 11 positions match TRBD1. Germline CDR1 and CDR2: MGHRA and YSYEKL. This CDR3 contains 16 residues. V dropped 1 base and J dropped 7; count of bases not matched to a gene: 6. CDR3 amino acids: CASSQVRDRGINEQFF. Written as DNA, the CDR3 is TGCGCCAGCAGCCAAGTTCGGGACAGGGGGATTAATGAGCAGTTCTTC.

The chain combines TRBV2 with TRBJ2-7, with a possible D match to TRBD1 (6 bases). Germline V gene data show CDR1 as SNHLY and CDR2 as FYNNEI. The CDR3 totals 15 residues. Trimming cost V 2 bases and J 4 bases, with 15 bases left between them. The CDR3 spells CASSEFYTGRYEQYF. The CDR3 region has the DNA TGTGCCAGCAGTGAATTCTATACAGGGAGATACGAGCAGTACTTC.

In the case of this clone: In the same sample, other DNA sequences code for this CDR3. The genes are TRBV27 and TRBJ1-2; TRBD1 aligns across 8 bases. Germline loops: CDR1 MNHEY, CDR2 SMNVEV (reference sequence). Germline trimming cut 3 bases from V and 5 bases from J; bases unmatched to any gene: 2. The CDR3 runs 13 residues. This CDR3 reads CASSFRGRYGYTF. Written as DNA, the CDR3 is TGTGCCAGCAGTTTCAGGGGGCGTTATGGCTACACCTTC.

The rearrangement links TRBV5-1 to TRBJ2-1, with TRBD2 matching over 8 bases. The CDR3 runs 14 residues. Germline V gene sequence: CDR1 SGHRS, CDR2 YFSETQ. Trimming took 0 bases from V and 9 from J; bases not matched to a gene: 5. The CDR3, as DNA: TGCGCCAGCAGCTTGGACCCTACTAGCGGTGAGCAGTTCTTC. This sequence encodes CASSLDPTSGEQFF.

With regard to this clone: Additional DNA sequences in this sample encode the identical CDR3. The chain is built from TRBV28 and TRBJ1-2, with D unclear. Germline V gene lookup returns CDR1 MDHEN and CDR2 SYDVKM. Trimming removed 2 bases from V and 3 bases from J, with 4 bases in between. CDR3 size: 12 residues. The CDR3 region has the DNA TGTGCCAGCAGTTTAGGCGACTATGGCTACACCTTC. Its translation is CASSLGDYGYTF.

This chain links TRBV5-1 with TRBJ2-3; 11 bases agree with TRBD2. J lost 0 bases, V lost 3 bases, and 12 bases had no gene match. CDR3 length: 19 amino acids. Germline loops: CDR1 SGHRS, CDR2 YFSETQ. The CDR3 sequence: CASSWSRLAGIDSTDTQYF. The CDR3 DNA reads as TGCGCCAGCAGCTGGAGCCGACTAGCGGGAATCGATAGCACAGATACGCAGTATTTT.

The chain is built from TRBV7-2 and TRBJ2-3, with D possibly called TRBD1 or TRBD2 (5 bases each). Trimming removed 4 bases from V and 2 bases from J, with 13 bases in between. The CDR3 covers 15 residues. CDR1 is SGHTA, CDR2 FQGNSA, per germline. CDR3: CASSYRDPFTDTQYF. For the CDR3, the DNA is TGTGCCAGCAGCTACCGGGACCCTTTCACAGATACGCAGTATTTT.

The chain is built from TRBV18 and TRBJ2-2, with D perhaps TRBD1 (6 bases). Trimming shortened V by 3 bases and J by 6 bases, and 11 bases separated the two germline ends. The CDR3 is 14 residues long. Germline V gene data show CDR1 as KGHSH and CDR2 as LQKENI. Here the CDR3 DNA reads TGTGCCAGCTCACCTCAACAGGGATCCGGGGAGCTGTTTTTT. It specifies CASSPQQGSGELFF.

The rearrangement uses TRBV19 and TRBJ1-3; D may be TRBD1 (6 bases). The CDR3 contains 16 residues. Germline CDR1 and CDR2: LNHDA and SQIVND (reference sequence). V was pared by 3 bases and J by 4 bases, with 16 bases between. CDR3 sequence (DNA): TGTGCCAGTAGTATTGTGTGGGGGGCGCACGGAAACACCATATATTTT. It codes for CASSIVWGAHGNTIYF.

The rearrangement uses TRBV4-1 and TRBJ2-7; 10 bases fit TRBD2. V was clipped by 1 base and J by 6 bases; unmatched bases: 6. Germline CDR1 is MGHRA and CDR2 is YSYEKL. The CDR3 runs 15 residues. The DNA of the CDR3 is TGCGCCAGCAGCCAAGTTCCTAGCGGGAGCTCCGAGCAGTACTTC. Translated: CASSQVPSGSSEQYF.

The chain recombines TRBV30 with TRBJ2-1, with D unclear. Between the trimmed V and J ends, which lost 3 bases and 3 bases, there was a span of 6 bases. Per the germline V gene, CDR1 is GTSNPN and CDR2 is SVGIG (reference sequence). This CDR3 region has 12 residues. As DNA, the CDR3 is TGTGCCTGGAGACTTAGCTACAATGAGCAGTTCTTC. As protein: CAWRLSYNEQFF.

The chain combines TRBV7-8 with TRBJ2-1; perhaps TRBD2 as D (5 bases). CDR3 length: 13 residues. Trimming left V 4 bases short and J 15 bases short, with 19 bases between. CDR1 is SGHVS and CDR2 is FQNEAQ in the germline V gene. This CDR3 is CASSSSGRAVSFF. For the CDR3, the DNA is TGTGCCAGCAGCTCCTCCGGGCGGGCGGTTTCGTTCTTC.

The chain employs TRBV2 and TRBJ1-3, with D maybe TRBD1 (6 bases). Per germline, CDR1 SNHLY and CDR2 FYNNEI. This CDR3 has 18 residues. V lost 8 bases and J lost 0, with 23 bases in between. The DNA of the CDR3 is TGTGCCAGCGGGCTCCACCTAGGGACAACGCTCTCTGGAAACACCATATATTTT. It yields the protein CASGLHLGTTLSGNTIYF.

CDR3 in DNA: TGTGCCAGCAGCGCAGAAGAGACCCAGTACTTC. Its translation: CASSAEETQYF. The rearrangement links TRBV9 to TRBJ2-5; D unresolved. Germline V lookup: CDR1 SGDLS, CDR2 YYNGEE. The V end lost 3 bases, the J end lost 3 bases, and 3 bases lay between the germline ends. The CDR3 contains 11 residues.

The V gene is TRBV28, the J gene TRBJ1-2; D is possibly TRBD1 (6 bases). The CDR3 covers 15 residues. CDR1 MDHEN and CDR2 SYDVKM come from the germline V gene. V dropped 3 bases and J dropped 1 base, with 12 bases sitting between them. In DNA, the CDR3 is TGTGCCAGCAGTTTCGGCGGGACAAATAACTATGGCTACACCTTC. Translated: CASSFGGTNNYGYTF.